This record looks at one T cell receptor (beta chain) sequence and its context. In the study's own analysis: How many nucleated cells were present was estimated from reference gene primer amplification. Clones were read by immunoSEQ multiplex PCR, and TCRdb kept only the in-frame ones, dropping some. That table gives V, J and clone size, and the DNA gave D and trimming. The sample has 110,000 to 150,000 clones, 84% seen once. Germline CDR1 reads SNHLY; CDR2 reads FYNNEI. The J segment lost 4 bases and the V segment lost 10 bases, leaving 9 bases of the junction unmatched. The CDR3 has 13 amino acids. The sample belongs to a study of blood T cell repertoires in COVID-19. Background on the study: Material from acute and convalescent COVID-19 was sourced from the United States, Italy and Spain. From T cells, B-cell-depleted T cells, or PBMCs came the material, which was cDNA or gDNA.

The chain uses TRBV2 and TRBJ1-2; 7 nucleotides agree with TRBD1. This clonotype was obtained from a man in his fifties or sixties with active or convalescent COVID-19. Sequenced material: peripheral blood. CDR3 residues: CATYETGFYGYTF. DNA for the CDR3: TGTGCCACCTATGAGACAGGGTTCTATGGCTACACCTTC.